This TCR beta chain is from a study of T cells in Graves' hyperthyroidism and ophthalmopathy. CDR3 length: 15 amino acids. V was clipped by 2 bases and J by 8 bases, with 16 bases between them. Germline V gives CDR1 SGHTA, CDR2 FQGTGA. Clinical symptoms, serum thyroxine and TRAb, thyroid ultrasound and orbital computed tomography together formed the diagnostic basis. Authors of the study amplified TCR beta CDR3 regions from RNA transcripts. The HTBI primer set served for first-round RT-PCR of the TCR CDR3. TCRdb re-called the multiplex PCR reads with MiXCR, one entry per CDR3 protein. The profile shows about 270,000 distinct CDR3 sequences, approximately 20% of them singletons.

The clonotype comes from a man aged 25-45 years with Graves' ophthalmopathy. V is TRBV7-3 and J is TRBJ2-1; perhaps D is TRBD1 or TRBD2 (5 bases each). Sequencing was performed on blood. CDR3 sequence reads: CASSLGGRLSDEQFF. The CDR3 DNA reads TGTGCCAGCAGCTTAGGGGGTCGCCTTAGCGATGAGCAGTTCTTC.